The TCR beta chain described here comes from a study of CD8+ T cells in alopecia areata. General study results and limits: There was only one nonresponder, so it was unclear how baseline CD8+ expansion relates to response. In scalp and blood during tofacitinib, many expanded lesional clones persisted.

As to treatment: oral pan-JAK inhibitor, 5-10 mg twice daily. On this clone itself: Its target is not known.

The V gene's germline CDR1 is GTSNPN and CDR2 SVGIG (reference sequence). Germline trimming cut 4 bases from V and 2 bases from J; bases unmatched to any gene: 5. The CDR3 is 14 amino acids. Investigators isolated RNA and reverse transcribed it into cDNA to act as the sequencing template. The repertoire was sequenced with immunoSEQ multiplex PCR; TCRdb's copy has only in-frame clones and lacks some. Among around 120,000 clones listed, 50% to 75% were seen once. The material sequenced was CD8+ T cells sorted from blood, taken at week 4, from a patient treated with tofacitinib. The TCR sequence derives from a human donor with alopecia areata. This chain connects TRBV30 to TRBJ1-5, with 7 bases fitting TRBD1. As DNA, the CDR3 is TGTGCCTGGACGGCCGGACAGGGCAATCAGCCCCAGCATTTT. Protein product: CAWTAGQGNQPQHF.